This note documents a single T cell receptor beta chain sequence. The clone's antigen remains unknown. No per-base quality is available; no much larger clone lies one base away. The sample originates from a study of T cells in tuberculosis (dated by TCRdb to about 2018). In the study overall: To characterize T cells specific for the mycobacterial lipid antigen glucose monomycolate (GMM), the study used CD1B tetramers together with high-throughput TCR immunosequencing. IGRA-negative adolescents, IGRA-positive adolescents with latent tuberculosis and adults with active tuberculosis, about 9 per group, were compared in a South African clinical cohort.

At study entry, a tuberculin skin test and the QuantiFERON-TB GOLD In-Tube IGRA were used to screen adolescents for latent tuberculosis infection. Immunosequencing was performed on unsorted cryopreserved PBMC and covered around 100,000 T cells per clinical donor on average. Eleven high schools in the Worcester region of the Western Cape, South Africa, served as enrollment sites for adolescents aged 12 to 18 years. Ten adolescents infected with M. tuberculosis and about 10 uninfected adolescents were chosen and matched for age and sex. For the adolescents, PBMC were isolated by density centrifugation from freshly drawn heparinized blood and then cryopreserved. TCR libraries were generated with the immunoSEQ multiplex PCR assay, using TCR-beta and/or TCR-alpha/delta assays for each sample. The Illumina high-throughput platform was used to sequence the amplified TCR libraries. The published analysis was carried out like this. Clustering and dimensionality reduction relied on pairwise TCRdist distances among GMM-specific receptors from T cells that were either sorted ex vivo or expanded in vitro. Each clinical repertoire was scored by mean NN-distance, the average TCRdist to the nearest 10% of tetramer-positive reference sequences. GEM TCR motif frequency was calculated as the fraction of unique TCRs that matched known GEM sequences by V/J usage and CDR3 length. Active tuberculosis was classified by linear discriminant analysis with leave-one-out cross-validation, implemented in scikit-learn. In its TCRdb copy, this immuneACCESS table keeps in-frame sequences only and misses some clones. Where compared with another copy, unresolved V genes explain less than half of these, and the others have no known cause. V and J calls and clone size are as listed in that table; D and trimming were resolved from the DNA. The sample contains 20,000 to 25,000 clones, 90% to 95% of them found a single time. The ten biggest clones cover around a sixth of the sample.

The CDR3 starts with the cysteine, ends with the phenylalanine, and has 14 residues. The sequence is cut down to CDR3 DNA, 42 bases in frame from base 1. V and J are truncated by 7 bases and 0 bases respectively, leaving an intervening sequence of 12 bases. Sequences MNHEY (CDR1) and SVGAGI (CDR2) are obtained from the germline V gene. The study at large found these results: An accuracy of 87% (AUROC over 0.8) was reached by a classifier using the diverse GMM-specific repertoire, compared with 70% to 75% accuracy when GEM motif frequencies were used. Which clinical samples got chosen depended on the availability of cryopreserved specimens, and the active tuberculosis cases were adults, whereas the controls were adolescents. Smaller NN-distances were partly driven by shorter CDR3-alpha lengths in active tuberculosis patients, and statistical significance was not reached for the TCR-beta difference. Compared with IGRA-negative controls, TCR-alpha repertoires from active tuberculosis had smaller mean NN-distances to GMM-specific TCRs, which suggests that these TCRs underwent clonal expansion.

The sequence links TRBV6-5 to TRBJ1-1; 5 matching bases give a weak D call of TRBD1. The sample was PBMCs. The TCR originated in a donor between 10 and 29 years old with latent tuberculosis or without tuberculosis infection. Some clones in this sample may be carry-over from other donors' samples. The CDR3 reads CASIAGGLNTEAFF. The nucleotides read TGTGCCAGCATCGCCGGGGGATTGAACACTGAAGCTTTCTTT.